A single sample is the source of the 4 T cell receptor beta chains below, sequenced in a study of PD-L1 blockade in urothelial cancer. Data came from immunoSEQ multiplex PCR; TCRdb stores just in-frame clones and leaves some out. The sample holds roughly 120,000 clones, about 89% seen once. The time point was: peripheral blood 6 weeks after treatment start. The starting material was PBMCs, obtained around atezolizumab (anti-PD-L1) treatment. These receptors originate from a man in his sixties with urothelial cancer.

This chain uses TRBV19 with TRBJ2-5, with 7 positions matching TRBD1. Germline assignment: CDR1 LNHDA and CDR2 SQIVND (reference sequence). The CDR3 spans 16 residues. Trimming cost V 1 base and J 0 bases; bases outside gene matches: 5. CDR3 in DNA: TGTGCCAGTAGTATAGGAGGGACAGCAAACCAAGAGACCCAGTACTTC. Translation: CASSIGGTANQETQYF.

This clone was counted once. The V call is TRBV9, the J call TRBJ2-7, with TRBD2 matching 9 bases. Trimming at V came to 0 bases and at J to 7 bases, leaving 11 bases not matched to a gene. Germline-derived CDR1 and CDR2 are SGDLS and YYNGEE. This CDR3 contains 16 residues. In DNA form, the CDR3 reads TGTGCCAGCAGCGTAGGTACGGGCGGGAGGGCCCGGGAGCAGTACTTC. Protein sequence: CASSVGTGGRAREQYF.

The rearrangement links TRBV6-5 to TRBJ2-5; 8 nucleotides match TRBD2. The junction had 2 bases not matched to a gene; V was cut back by 0 bases and J by 5 bases. The CDR3 loop spans 14 amino acids. In germline, CDR1 is MNHEY, CDR2 SVGAGI. CDR3 DNA: TGTGCCAGCAGTTACTCGGGGACTAGGGAGACCCAGTACTTC. Protein: CASSYSGTRETQYF.

This chain joins TRBV7-2 and TRBJ1-5; TRBD1 is a possible D gene (6 bases). V lost 1 base to trimming and J lost 2 bases, with 6 bases between them. From germline, CDR1 is SGHTA and CDR2 FQGNSA. The CDR3 consists of 14 residues. The CDR3 is CASSLGQGNQPQHF. For the CDR3, the DNA is TGTGCCAGCAGCTTAGGACAGGGCAATCAGCCCCAGCATTTT. The complete variable domain, with remaining parts taken from reference TRBV7-2 and TRBJ1-5, reads GAGVSQSPSNKVTEKGKDVELRCDPISGHTALYWYRQSLGQGLEFLIYFQGNSAPDKSGLPSDRFSAERTGGSVSTLTIQRTQQEDSAVYLCASSLGQGNQPQHFGDGTRLSIL.